This T cell receptor (beta chain) was obtained from a study of blood T cell repertoires in COVID-19. To note about this clone: The junction differs from germline at one of its ends, possibly a read error.

Data came from immunoSEQ multiplex PCR; TCRdb stores just in-frame clones and leaves some out. Of over 250,000 clones listed, approximately 88% are singletons. Specimen: PBMCs or T cells enriched from blood (not recorded which). This TCR was recovered from a woman aged 18-35 years who had recovered from COVID-19.

CDR3 bases: TGTGCCAGCAGTTTATGGACTAGCGGGAACACCGGGGAGCTGCTTTTT. This sequence encodes CASSLWTSGNTGELLF. V is TRBV28 and J is TRBJ2-2; 11 positions agree with TRBD2. CDR3 length equals 16 residues. Germline-derived CDR1 and CDR2 are MDHEN and SYDVKM.